This T cell receptor beta chain is drawn from a study of cytomegalovirus exposure and HLA in healthy donors. The CDR3 totals 16 residues. V was cut by 0 bases and J by 0 bases, with 12 bases left in between. Per the germline V gene, CDR1 is SGHNT and CDR2 is YENEEA. Comment on this clone: Its antigen is undetermined.

With 60 Vbeta and 13 Jbeta primers, the PCR was carried out. Sequencing used immunoSEQ multiplex PCR; TCRdb keeps in-frame clones, though not all of them. In the table there are some 150,000 clones, around 65% of which are singletons. Study results and limitations: A later analysis reportedly found fewer N-insertions in an Asian-associated ancestry cluster than the approximately 730-donor mean.

The source of this sequence is a woman aged 30 to 39 in good health and CMV-seropositive. Sequenced material: PBMCs. V usage is TRBV11-3 and J usage is TRBJ2-7; unclear D gene. This CDR3 reads CASSLEGDAGSYEQYF. CDR3 nucleotide sequence: TGTGCCAGCAGCTTAGAGGGTGATGCAGGCTCCTACGAGCAGTACTTC. Combining the CDR3 with reference TRBV11-3 and TRBJ2-7 gives the whole variable domain EAGVVQSPRYKIIEKKQPVAFWCNPISGHNTLYWYLQNLGQGPELLIRYENEEAVDDSQLPKDRFSAERLKGVDSTLKIQPAELGDSAVYLCASSLEGDAGSYEQYFGPGTRLTVT.